A selection of T cell receptor beta chains follows, all from one sample in a study of cytomegalovirus exposure and HLA in healthy donors. Generated by immunoSEQ multiplex PCR, the TCRdb table keeps only in-frame clones and is missing some. The table records roughly 150,000 clones, 76% of them present only once. The material sequenced was PBMCs. These receptors came from a male donor in good health and CMV-seronegative. The CDR3 runs from the conserved cysteine through the conserved F or W. The D gene is left open where the match is weak.

d_call: -; v_call: TRBV30; j_call: TRBJ1-1; cdr3_aa: CASRRRGGGTEAFF
d_call: -; v_call: TRBV19; j_call: TRBJ1-5; cdr3_aa: CASSMNRPNQPQHF
d_call: TRBD2; v_call: TRBV2; j_call: TRBJ2-7; cdr3_aa: CASRSGGLSYEQYF
d_call: -; v_call: TRBV11-2; j_call: TRBJ2-3; cdr3_aa: CASSLQWSGLADTQYF
d_call: -; v_call: TRBV7-9; j_call: TRBJ1-1; cdr3_aa: CSSSPDRLISMNTEAFF
d_call: TRBD1; v_call: TRBV30; j_call: TRBJ1-6; cdr3_aa: CAWSRQGLSPLHF
d_call: -; v_call: TRBV7-9; j_call: TRBJ1-4; cdr3_aa: CASSLGQGRTTNEKLFF
d_call: TRBD2; v_call: TRBV11-2; j_call: TRBJ2-1; cdr3_aa: CASSSLAGVYNEQFF
d_call: TRBD2; v_call: TRBV4-1; j_call: TRBJ2-7; cdr3_aa: CASSQWKSGVQPYEQYF
d_call: -; v_call: TRBV6-1; j_call: TRBJ2-3; cdr3_aa: CASRPQQGVTQYF
d_call: TRBD1; v_call: TRBV5-6; j_call: TRBJ1-6; cdr3_aa: CASSLTGTGVNSPLHF
d_call: -; v_call: TRBV27; j_call: TRBJ1-1; cdr3_aa: CASHPQARNTEAFF
d_call: TRBD1; v_call: TRBV7-2; j_call: TRBJ2-3; cdr3_aa: CASSPSVGQTRDTQYF
d_call: -; v_call: TRBV9; j_call: TRBJ1-2; cdr3_aa: CASSLGGGSYGYTF
d_call: -; v_call: TRBV9; j_call: TRBJ2-7; cdr3_aa: CASSLEGVDSYEQYF
d_call: TRBD1; v_call: TRBV6-5; j_call: TRBJ1-5; cdr3_aa: CASSPADRKQPQHF
d_call: TRBD1; v_call: TRBV9; j_call: TRBJ2-2; cdr3_aa: CASSELQGAGTGELFF
d_call: -; v_call: TRBV11-2; j_call: TRBJ2-3; cdr3_aa: CASSLGASGTDTQYF
d_call: TRBD2; v_call: TRBV10-3; j_call: TRBJ2-3; cdr3_aa: CATSGTSGHTDTQYF
d_call: TRBD1; v_call: TRBV5-4; j_call: TRBJ2-3; cdr3_aa: CASSARDRAHTDTQYF
d_call: -; v_call: TRBV7-6; j_call: TRBJ1-1; cdr3_aa: CASSPYREGTEAFF
d_call: -; v_call: TRBV5-6; j_call: TRBJ2-3; cdr3_aa: CASSLLRGPDTQYF
d_call: -; v_call: TRBV4-1; j_call: TRBJ2-3; cdr3_aa: CASSHATSTDTQYF
d_call: -; v_call: TRBV28; j_call: TRBJ2-2; cdr3_aa: CASSLPRQSRNTGELFF
d_call: TRBD1; v_call: TRBV11-2; j_call: TRBJ1-1; cdr3_aa: CASSLDGGQGAAEAFF
d_call: -; v_call: TRBV21-1; j_call: TRBJ1-2; cdr3_aa: CASSKEPQGVLGFGYTF
d_call: -; v_call: TRBV19; j_call: TRBJ1-5; cdr3_aa: CASSMIPGQPQHF
d_call: -; v_call: TRBV6-6; j_call: TRBJ1-1; cdr3_aa: CASSSYMNTEAFF
d_call: -; v_call: TRBV11-3; j_call: TRBJ2-6; cdr3_aa: CASSGVAGSGANVLTF
d_call: TRBD1; v_call: TRBV5-1; j_call: TRBJ1-2; cdr3_aa: CASSSGQAQGGYTF